The subject of this entry is one T cell receptor (beta chain). Its antigen is still unknown. The V gene's germline CDR1 is LGHNA and CDR2 YNFKEQ. This CDR3 comprises 14 residues. Trimming cost V 2 bases and J 5 bases, with 12 bases left between them. CDR3 regions of TCR beta were amplified from RNA transcripts. Following a first-round RT-PCR that used HTBI primers, a second-round multiplex PCR was carried out. TCRdb reanalysed the multiplex PCR reads using MiXCR and keeps one entry per CDR3 protein. The profile shows over a million distinct CDR3 sequences, about 38% of them singletons. The hyperthyroidism patients had a new diagnosis of under 2 months' duration and were aged 18 to 65. This sample is part of a study of Graves' ophthalmopathy and Graves' hyperthyroidism. At the level of the study: Researchers classed hyperthyroidism as stable given no ophthalmopathy within 18 months of follow-up.

Findings and limits, study-wide: Ophthalmopathy could be told apart from stable hyperthyroidism by a 13-signature model (around 85% sensitivity, roughly 81% specificity). Both a roughly 66% sensitivity and a roughly 72% specificity characterized the model's predictions of ophthalmopathy progression.

The chain has TRBV4-2 and TRBJ1-2, with a possible D match to TRBD1 (5 bases). Sequenced material: peripheral blood or thyroid tissue (not recorded which). This TCR was sampled from an adult man with Graves' hyperthyroidism. The CDR3 sequence: CASSQTGTLYGYTF. As DNA, the CDR3 is TGTGCCAGCAGCCAAACCGGGACCCTTTATGGCTACACCTTC.